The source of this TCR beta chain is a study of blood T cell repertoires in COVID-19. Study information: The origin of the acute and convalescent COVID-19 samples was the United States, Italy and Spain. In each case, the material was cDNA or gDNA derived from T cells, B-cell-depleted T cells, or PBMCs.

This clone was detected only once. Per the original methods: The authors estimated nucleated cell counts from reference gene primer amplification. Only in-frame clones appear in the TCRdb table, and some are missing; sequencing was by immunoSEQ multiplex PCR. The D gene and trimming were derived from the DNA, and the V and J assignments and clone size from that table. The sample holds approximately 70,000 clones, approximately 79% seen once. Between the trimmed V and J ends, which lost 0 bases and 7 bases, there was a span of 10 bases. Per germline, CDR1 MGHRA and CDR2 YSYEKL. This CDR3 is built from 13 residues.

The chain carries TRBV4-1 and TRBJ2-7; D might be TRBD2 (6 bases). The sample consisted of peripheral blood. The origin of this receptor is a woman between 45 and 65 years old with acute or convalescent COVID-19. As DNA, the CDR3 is TGCGCCAGCAGCCAAGAAGAGGCGGGAGAGCAGTACTTC. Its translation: CASSQEEAGEQYF.